This TCR beta chain was captured in a study of post-analysis software for immune sequencing data. Study-wide results and caveats: Relative to controls, patients had a few TRBV segments at higher frequency, with TRBV5-6, TRBV5-1 and TRBV20-1 among these. Same-batch samples co-clustered strongly by F measure. Versus controls, multiple sclerosis patients showed significantly lower diversity (normalized Chao1).

Unique molecular identifiers were carried by the TCR beta cDNA libraries. A population of about 1 to 11 million T cells gave rise to approximately 530,000 cDNA molecules. MiXCR, applied by TCRdb to the PCR reads, yields one record per CDR3 protein. The sample shows some 690,000 distinct CDR3 sequences, 59% of them seen only once. Germline CDR1 and CDR2: SQVTM and ANQGSEA. This CDR3 comprises 15 residues. The V gene lost 4 bases and the J gene lost 4 bases, with 19 bases spanning the gap. Notes on this clonotype: What it binds is unknown.

The clonotype was recovered from a girl under 10 years old with multiple sclerosis. The rearrangement uses TRBV29-1 and TRBJ1-1, with no clear D. Material for sequencing was blood. CDR3 nucleotide sequence: TGCAGCGTTGCAAGACCGAACCCTGATGGCACTGAAGCTTTCTTT. It encodes CSVARPNPDGTEAFF.